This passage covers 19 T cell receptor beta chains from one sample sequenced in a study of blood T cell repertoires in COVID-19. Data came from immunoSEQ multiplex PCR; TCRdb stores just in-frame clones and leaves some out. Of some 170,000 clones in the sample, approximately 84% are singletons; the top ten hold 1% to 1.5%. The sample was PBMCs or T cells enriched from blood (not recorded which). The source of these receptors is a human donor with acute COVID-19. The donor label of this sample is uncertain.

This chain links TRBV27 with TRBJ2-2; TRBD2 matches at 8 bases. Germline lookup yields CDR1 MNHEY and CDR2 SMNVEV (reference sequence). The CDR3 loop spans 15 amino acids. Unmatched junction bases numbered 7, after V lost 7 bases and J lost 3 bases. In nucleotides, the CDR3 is TGTGCCAGCACGGACGGGGGGGCCGACACCGGGGAGCTGTTTTTT. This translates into CASTDGGADTGELFF.

The CDR3 loop reads CASRGLEVRTGELFF. The CDR3 region has the DNA TGTGCCAGCAGGGGACTAGAGGTCCGCACCGGGGAGCTGTTTTTT. The rearrangement joins TRBV6-5 to TRBJ2-2, with 8 bases matching TRBD2. The V segment lost 6 bases and the J segment 4 bases; nucleotides outside the gene matches: 7. Germline V gene data show CDR1 as MNHEY and CDR2 as SVGAGI. There are 15 residues in the CDR3.

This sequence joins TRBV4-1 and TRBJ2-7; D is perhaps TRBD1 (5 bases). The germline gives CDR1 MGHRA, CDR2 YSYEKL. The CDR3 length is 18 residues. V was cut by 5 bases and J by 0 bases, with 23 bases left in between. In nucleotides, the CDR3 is TGCGCCAGCAGCTGGATTACCTCGACAGTAACCCTCTCCTACGAGCAGTACTTC. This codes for CASSWITSTVTLSYEQYF.

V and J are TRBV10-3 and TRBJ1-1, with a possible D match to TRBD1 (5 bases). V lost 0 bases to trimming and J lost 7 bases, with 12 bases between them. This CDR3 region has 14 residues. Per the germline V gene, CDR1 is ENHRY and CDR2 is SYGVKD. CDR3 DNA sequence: TGTGCCATCAGTGAGTCGGGGGGTCCGGATGAAGCTTTCTTT. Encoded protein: CAISESGGPDEAFF.

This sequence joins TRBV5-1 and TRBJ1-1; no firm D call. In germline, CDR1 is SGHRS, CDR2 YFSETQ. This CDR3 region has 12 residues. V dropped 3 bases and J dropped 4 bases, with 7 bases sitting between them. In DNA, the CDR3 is TGCGCCAGCAGCTCGGGGAGCACTGAAGCTTTCTTT. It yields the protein CASSSGSTEAFF.

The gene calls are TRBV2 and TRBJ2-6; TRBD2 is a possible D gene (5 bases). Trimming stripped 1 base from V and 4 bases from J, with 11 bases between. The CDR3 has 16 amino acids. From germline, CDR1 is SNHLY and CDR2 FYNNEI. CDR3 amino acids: CASSEDLGSGANVLTF. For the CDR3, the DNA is TGTGCCAGCAGTGAAGATCTGGGGAGCGGGGCCAACGTCCTGACTTTC.

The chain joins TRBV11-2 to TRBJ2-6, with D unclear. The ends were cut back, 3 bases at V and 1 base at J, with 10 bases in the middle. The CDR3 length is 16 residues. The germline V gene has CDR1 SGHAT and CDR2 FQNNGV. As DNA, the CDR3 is TGTGCCAGCAGCTTGGCCCGTTTTTCTGGGGCCAACGTCCTGACTTTC. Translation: CASSLARFSGANVLTF.

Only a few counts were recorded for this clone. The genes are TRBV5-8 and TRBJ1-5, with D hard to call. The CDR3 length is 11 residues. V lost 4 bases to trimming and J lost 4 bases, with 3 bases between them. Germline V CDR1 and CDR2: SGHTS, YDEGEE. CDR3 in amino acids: CASSRNQPQHF. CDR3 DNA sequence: TGTGCCAGCAGCCGTAATCAGCCCCAGCATTTT.

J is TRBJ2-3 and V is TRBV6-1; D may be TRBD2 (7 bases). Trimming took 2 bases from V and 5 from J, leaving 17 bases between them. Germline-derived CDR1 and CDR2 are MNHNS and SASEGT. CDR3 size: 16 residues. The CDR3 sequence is CASSERGGAGEDTQYF. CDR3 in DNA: TGTGCCAGCAGTGAAAGGGGGGGCGCAGGAGAAGATACGCAGTATTTT.

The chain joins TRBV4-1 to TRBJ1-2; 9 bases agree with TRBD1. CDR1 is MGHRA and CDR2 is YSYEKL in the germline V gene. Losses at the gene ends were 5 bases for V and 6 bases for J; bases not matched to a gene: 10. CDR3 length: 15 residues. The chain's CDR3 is CASSVPGGQGHGYTF. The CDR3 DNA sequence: TGCGCCAGCAGCGTGCCTGGAGGACAGGGGCATGGCTACACCTTC.

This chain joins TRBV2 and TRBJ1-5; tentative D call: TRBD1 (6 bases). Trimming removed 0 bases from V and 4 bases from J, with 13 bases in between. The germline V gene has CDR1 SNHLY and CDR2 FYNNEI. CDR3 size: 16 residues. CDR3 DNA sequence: TGTGCCAGCAGTGAAGCGCTCAGGGGTGGGAATCAGCCCCAGCATTTT. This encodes CASSEALRGGNQPQHF. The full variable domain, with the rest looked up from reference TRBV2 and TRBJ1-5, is EPEVTQTPSHQVTQMGQEVILRCVPISNHLYFYWYRQILGQKVEFLVSFYNNEISEKSEIFDDQFSVERPDGSNFTLKIRSTKLEDSAMYFCASSEALRGGNQPQHFGDGTRLSIL.

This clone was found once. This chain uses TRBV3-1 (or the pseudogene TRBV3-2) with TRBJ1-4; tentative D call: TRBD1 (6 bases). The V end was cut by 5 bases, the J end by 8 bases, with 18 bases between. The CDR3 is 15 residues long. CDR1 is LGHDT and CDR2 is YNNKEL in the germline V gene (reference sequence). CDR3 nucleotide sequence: TGTGCCAGCAGCGCCCCCAGGGGAACTGGCGAAAAACTGTTTTTT. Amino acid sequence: CASSAPRGTGEKLFF.

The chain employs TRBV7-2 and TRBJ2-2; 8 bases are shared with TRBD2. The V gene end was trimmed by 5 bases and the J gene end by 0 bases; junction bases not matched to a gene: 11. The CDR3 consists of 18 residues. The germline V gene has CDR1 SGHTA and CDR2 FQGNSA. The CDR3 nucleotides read TGTGCCAGCAGCCCGTTCGGGGGGGCCCCCGCGAACACCGGGGAGCTGTTTTTT. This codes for CASSPFGGAPANTGELFF.

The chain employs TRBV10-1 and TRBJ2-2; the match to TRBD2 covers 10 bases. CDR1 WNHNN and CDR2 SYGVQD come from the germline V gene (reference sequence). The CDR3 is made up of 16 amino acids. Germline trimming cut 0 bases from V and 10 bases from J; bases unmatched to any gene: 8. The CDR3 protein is CASSESGLAVGSELFF. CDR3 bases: TGCGCCAGCAGTGAGTCCGGACTAGCGGTTGGTTCGGAGCTGTTTTTT.

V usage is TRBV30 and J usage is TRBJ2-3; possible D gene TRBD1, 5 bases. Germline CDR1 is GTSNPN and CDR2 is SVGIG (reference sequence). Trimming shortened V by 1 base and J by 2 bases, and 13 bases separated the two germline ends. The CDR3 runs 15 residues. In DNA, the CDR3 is TGTGCCTGGAGTGGGTCAGGGTGGCCCACAGATACGCAGTATTTT. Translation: CAWSGSGWPTDTQYF.

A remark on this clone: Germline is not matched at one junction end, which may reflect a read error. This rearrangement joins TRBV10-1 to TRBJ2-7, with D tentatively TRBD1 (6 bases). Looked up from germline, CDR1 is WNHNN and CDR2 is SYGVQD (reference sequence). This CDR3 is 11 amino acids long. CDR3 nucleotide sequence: TGCGCCAGCAGTGAGCCAGACGGGACATGCTTC. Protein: CASSEPDGTCF.

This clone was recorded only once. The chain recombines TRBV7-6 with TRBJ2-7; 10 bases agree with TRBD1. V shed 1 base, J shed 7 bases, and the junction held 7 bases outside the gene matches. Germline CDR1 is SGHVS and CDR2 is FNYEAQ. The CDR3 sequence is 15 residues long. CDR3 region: CASSLEGDRGYEQYF. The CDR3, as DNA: TGTGCCAGCAGCTTAGAGGGGGACAGGGGATATGAGCAGTACTTC. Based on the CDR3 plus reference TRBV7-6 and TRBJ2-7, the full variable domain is GAGVSQSPRYKVTKRGQDVALRCDPISGHVSLYWYRQALGQGPEFLTYFNYEAQQDKSGLPNDRFSAERPEGSISTLTIQRTEQRDSAMYRCASSLEGDRGYEQYFGPGTRLTVT.

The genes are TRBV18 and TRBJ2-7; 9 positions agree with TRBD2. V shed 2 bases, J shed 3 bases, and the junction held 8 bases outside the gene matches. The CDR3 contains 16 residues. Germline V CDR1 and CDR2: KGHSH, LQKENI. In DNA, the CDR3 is TGTGCCAGCTCACCAGAATACGGCGGGGGGGGCTACGAGCAGTACTTC. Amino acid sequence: CASSPEYGGGGYEQYF.

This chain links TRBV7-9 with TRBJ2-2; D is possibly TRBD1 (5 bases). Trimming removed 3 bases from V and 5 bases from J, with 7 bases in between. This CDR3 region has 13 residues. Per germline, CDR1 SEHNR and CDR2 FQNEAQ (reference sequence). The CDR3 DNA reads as TGTGCCAGCAGCTTCAAGGGGACCGGGGAGCTGTTTTTT. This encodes CASSFKGTGELFF.